This T cell receptor beta chain is from a study of human T cells and chemical hapten exposure. Germline V gives CDR1 MGHRA, CDR2 YSYEKL. Trimming removed 3 bases from V and 8 bases from J, with 19 bases in between. This CDR3 spans 16 amino acids. This clonotype was detected many times. The study's library attached unique molecular identifiers to single cDNA molecules. TCRdb re-derived calls from the RACE reads in MiXCR, one entry per CDR3 protein. The sample gives around 34,000 distinct CDR3 sequences, more than 6% of which show up once; roughly 9% is in the top ten. The time point: patch test 1, 2 weeks after DPC sensitization. As for treatment: therapeutic diphenylcyclopropenone sensitization with weekly scalp DPC. Unfractionated whole blood was the source from which total RNA was extracted. Drawing of blood took place ahead of applying each patch test.

This specimen was whole blood, taken in connection with sensitization to the hapten diphenylcyclopropenone (DPC). The rearrangement links TRBV4-1 to TRBJ1-4; a possible D gene is TRBD1 (5 bases). The clonotype was recovered from a woman aged 30 to 39 with alopecia areata. Some clones in this sample may be carry-over from other donors' samples. DNA of the CDR3: TGCGCCAGCAGCCAGGGAAGTGCAGGGCTTCGCGAAAAACTGTTTTTT. Residues: CASSQGSAGLREKLFF.